Given below is one T cell receptor (beta chain) in context. The antigen is not known. The V end lost 2 bases, the J end lost 4 bases, and 5 bases lay between the germline ends. The CDR3 covers 12 residues. Per the germline V gene, CDR1 is SEHNR and CDR2 is FQNEAQ (reference sequence). This related bone marrow graft donor gave peripheral blood on the day of marrow donation. The sample comes from a study of T cells after posttransplantation cyclophosphamide. Study-wide points: Recipient CMV seropositivity and CMV reactivation strongly tracked TRB clonality. TRB overlap between skin or GI tissue T cells and blood was limited. Donor-recipient repertoire similarity was low at 1-2 months, rising over year one.

Generated by immunoSEQ multiplex PCR, the TCRdb table keeps only in-frame clones and is missing some. The sample records 47,000 or so clones, roughly 92% being singletons. The sequence was obtained from a woman aged 50 to 65 in good health and a related stem cell transplant donor. Sequenced sample: PBMCs. The rearrangement uses TRBV7-9 and TRBJ1-2; D is ambiguous. The CDR3, as DNA: TGTGCCAGCAGCTTAAACTCCTATGGCTACACCTTC. This encodes CASSLNSYGYTF.